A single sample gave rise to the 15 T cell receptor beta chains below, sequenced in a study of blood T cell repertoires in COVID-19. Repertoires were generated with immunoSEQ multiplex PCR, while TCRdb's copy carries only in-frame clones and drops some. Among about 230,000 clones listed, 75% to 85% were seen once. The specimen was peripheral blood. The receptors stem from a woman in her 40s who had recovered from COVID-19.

The CDR3 sequence: CASSPGQGGEQFF. CDR3 nucleotide sequence: TGTGCCAGCAGCCCGGGACAGGGCGGTGAGCAGTTCTTC. The chain employs TRBV6-5 and TRBJ2-1; 9 positions agree with TRBD1. Germline V CDR1 and CDR2: MNHEY, SVGAGI. This CDR3 is built from 13 residues. The V gene end was trimmed by 6 bases and the J gene end by 9 bases; junction bases not matched to a gene: 6.

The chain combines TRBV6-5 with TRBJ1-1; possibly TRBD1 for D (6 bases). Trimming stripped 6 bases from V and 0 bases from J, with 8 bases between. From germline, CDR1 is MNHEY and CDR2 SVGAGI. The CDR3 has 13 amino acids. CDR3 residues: CASSRTVNTEAFF. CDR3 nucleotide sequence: TGTGCCAGCAGCAGGACAGTGAACACTGAAGCTTTCTTT.

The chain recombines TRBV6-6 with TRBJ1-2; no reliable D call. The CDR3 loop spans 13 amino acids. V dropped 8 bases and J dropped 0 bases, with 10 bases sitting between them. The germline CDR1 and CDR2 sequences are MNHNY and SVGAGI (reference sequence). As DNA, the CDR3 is TGTGCCAGCCTAGAGGGTCCTAACTATGGCTACACCTTC. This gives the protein CASLEGPNYGYTF.

CDR3 sequence reads: CASSRDTSYGYTF. In DNA, the CDR3 is TGTGCCAGCAGCCGGGACACCAGCTATGGCTACACCTTC. V usage is TRBV14 and J usage is TRBJ1-2, with D maybe TRBD1 (6 bases). CDR3 length: 13 amino acids. V lost 4 bases and J lost 4, with 10 bases in between. The germline V gene encodes CDR1 SGHDN and CDR2 FVKESK.

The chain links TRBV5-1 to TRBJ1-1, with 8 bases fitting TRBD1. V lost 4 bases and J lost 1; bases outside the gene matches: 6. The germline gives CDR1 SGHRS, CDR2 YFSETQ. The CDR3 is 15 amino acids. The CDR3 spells CASSATGVRNTEAFF. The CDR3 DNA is TGCGCCAGCAGCGCGACAGGGGTGAGGAACACTGAAGCTTTCTTT.

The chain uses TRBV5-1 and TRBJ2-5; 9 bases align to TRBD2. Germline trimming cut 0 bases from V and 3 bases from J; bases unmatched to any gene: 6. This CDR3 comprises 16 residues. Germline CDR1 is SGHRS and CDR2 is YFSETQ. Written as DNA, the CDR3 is TGCGCCAGCAGCTTGGTCCCTAGCGGGGAGGAAGAGACCCAGTACTTC. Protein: CASSLVPSGEEETQYF.

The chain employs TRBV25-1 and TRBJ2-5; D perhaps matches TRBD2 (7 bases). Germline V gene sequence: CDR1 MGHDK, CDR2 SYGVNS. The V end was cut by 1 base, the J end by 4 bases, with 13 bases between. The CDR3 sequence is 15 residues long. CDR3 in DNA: TGTGCCAGCAGTGAATTTGGGGGGGCGGCAGAGACCCAGTACTTC. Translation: CASSEFGGAAETQYF.

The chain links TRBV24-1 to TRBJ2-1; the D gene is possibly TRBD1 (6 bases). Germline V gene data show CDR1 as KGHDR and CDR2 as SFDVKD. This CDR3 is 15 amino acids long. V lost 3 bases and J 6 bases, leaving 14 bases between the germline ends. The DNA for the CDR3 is TGTGCCACCAGTGATACAGGGAGATTGGCCAATGAGCAGTTCTTC. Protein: CATSDTGRLANEQFF.

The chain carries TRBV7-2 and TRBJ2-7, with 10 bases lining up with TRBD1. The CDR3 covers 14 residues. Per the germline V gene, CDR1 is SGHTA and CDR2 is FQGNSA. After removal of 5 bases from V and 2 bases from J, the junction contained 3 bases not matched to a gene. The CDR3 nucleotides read TGTGCCAGCAGCACGACAGGGGGCGCCTACGAGCAGTACTTC. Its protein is CASSTTGGAYEQYF. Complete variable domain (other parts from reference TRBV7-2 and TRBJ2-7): GAGVSQSPSNKVTEKGKDVELRCDPISGHTALYWYRQSLGQGLEFLIYFQGNSAPDKSGLPSDRFSAERTGGSVSTLTIQRTQQEDSAVYLCASSTTGGAYEQYFGPGTRLTVT.

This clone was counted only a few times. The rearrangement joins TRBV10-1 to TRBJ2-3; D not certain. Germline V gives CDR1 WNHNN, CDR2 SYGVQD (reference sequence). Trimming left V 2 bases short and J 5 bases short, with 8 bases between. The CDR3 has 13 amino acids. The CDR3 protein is CASSEGRIDTQYF. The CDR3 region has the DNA TGCGCCAGCAGTGAGGGGCGCATAGATACGCAGTATTTT.

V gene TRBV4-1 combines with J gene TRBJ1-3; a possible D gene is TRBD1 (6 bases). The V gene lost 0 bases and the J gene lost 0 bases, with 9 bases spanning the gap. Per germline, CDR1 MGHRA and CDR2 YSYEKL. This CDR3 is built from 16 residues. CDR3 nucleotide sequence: TGCGCCAGCAGCCAAGACCGGACAGTCTCTGGAAACACCATATATTTT. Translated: CASSQDRTVSGNTIYF.

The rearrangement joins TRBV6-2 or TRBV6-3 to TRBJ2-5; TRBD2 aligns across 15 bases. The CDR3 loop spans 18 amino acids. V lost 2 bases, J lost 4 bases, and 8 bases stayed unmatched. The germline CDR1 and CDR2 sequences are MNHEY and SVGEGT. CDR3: CASSYRTSGGGSGETQYF. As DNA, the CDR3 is TGTGCCAGCAGTTACCGGACTAGCGGGGGGGGGAGCGGAGAGACCCAGTACTTC.

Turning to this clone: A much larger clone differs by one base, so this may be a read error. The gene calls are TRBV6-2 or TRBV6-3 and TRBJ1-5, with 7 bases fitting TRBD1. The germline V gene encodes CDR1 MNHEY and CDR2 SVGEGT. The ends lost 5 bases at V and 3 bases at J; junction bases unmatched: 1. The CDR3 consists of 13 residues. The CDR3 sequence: CASSDRANQPQHF. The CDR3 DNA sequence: TGTGCCAGCAGTGACAGGGCCAATCAGCCCCAGCATTTT.

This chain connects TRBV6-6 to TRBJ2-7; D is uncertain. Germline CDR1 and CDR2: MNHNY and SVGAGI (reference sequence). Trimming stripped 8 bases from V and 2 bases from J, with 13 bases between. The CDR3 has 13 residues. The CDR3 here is CASAAELAYEQYF. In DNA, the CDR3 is TGTGCCAGCGCGGCGGAGTTAGCCTACGAGCAGTACTTC.

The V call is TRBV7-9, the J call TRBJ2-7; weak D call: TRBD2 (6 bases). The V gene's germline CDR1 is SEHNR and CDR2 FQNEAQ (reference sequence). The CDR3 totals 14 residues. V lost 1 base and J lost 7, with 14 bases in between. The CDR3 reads CASSLVSGAWEQYF. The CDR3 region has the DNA TGTGCCAGCAGCTTAGTTAGCGGAGCGTGGGAGCAGTACTTC. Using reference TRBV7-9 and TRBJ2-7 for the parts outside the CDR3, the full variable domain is DTGVSQNPRHKITKRGQNVTFRCDPISEHNRLYWYRQTLGQGPEFLTYFQNEAQLEKSRLLSDRFSAERPKGSFSTLEIQRTEQGDSAMYLCASSLVSGAWEQYFGPGTRLTVT.